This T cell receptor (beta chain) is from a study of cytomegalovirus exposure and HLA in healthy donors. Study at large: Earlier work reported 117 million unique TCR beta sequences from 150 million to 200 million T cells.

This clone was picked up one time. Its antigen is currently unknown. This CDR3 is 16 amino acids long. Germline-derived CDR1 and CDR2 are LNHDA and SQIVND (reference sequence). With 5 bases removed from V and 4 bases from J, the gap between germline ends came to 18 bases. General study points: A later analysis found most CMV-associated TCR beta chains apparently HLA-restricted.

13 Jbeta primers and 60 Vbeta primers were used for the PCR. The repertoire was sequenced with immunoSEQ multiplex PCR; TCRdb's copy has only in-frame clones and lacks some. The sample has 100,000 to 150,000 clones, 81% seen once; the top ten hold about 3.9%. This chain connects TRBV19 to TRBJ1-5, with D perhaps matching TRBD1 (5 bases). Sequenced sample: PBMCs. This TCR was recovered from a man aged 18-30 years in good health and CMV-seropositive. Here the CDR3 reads CASSGAGPVGNQPQHF. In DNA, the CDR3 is TGTGCCAGTAGTGGGGCCGGTCCCGTTGGGAATCAGCCCCAGCATTTT.